Following are 2 T cell receptor beta chains from one sample sequenced in a study of T cell responses to AZD1222 COVID-19 vaccine. Produced via immunoSEQ multiplex PCR; TCRdb's table is partial and in-frame only. In the table there are about 140,000 clones, 75% to 90% of which are singletons. The input for sequencing was peripheral blood, taken on day 0 of AZD1222 vaccination. The source is an adult in good health.

The V and J genes are TRBV4-1 and TRBJ2-1; 8 nucleotides align to TRBD1. Germline values: CDR1 MGHRA, CDR2 YSYEKL. The ends lost 5 bases at V and 7 bases at J; junction bases unmatched: 4. The CDR3 extends over 13 amino acids. This CDR3 is CASSDHRGNEQFF. Written as DNA, the CDR3 is TGCGCCAGCAGCGACCACAGGGGGAATGAGCAGTTCTTC.

The chain combines TRBV4-1 with TRBJ2-1; no firm D call. Trimming took 1 base from V and 0 from J, leaving 10 bases between them. This CDR3 comprises 16 residues. CDR1 and CDR2 from the germline V gene are MGHRA and YSYEKL. The DNA for the CDR3 is TGCGCCAGCAGCCAAGCATACGGCACCTCCTACAATGAGCAGTTCTTC. Residues: CASSQAYGTSYNEQFF.